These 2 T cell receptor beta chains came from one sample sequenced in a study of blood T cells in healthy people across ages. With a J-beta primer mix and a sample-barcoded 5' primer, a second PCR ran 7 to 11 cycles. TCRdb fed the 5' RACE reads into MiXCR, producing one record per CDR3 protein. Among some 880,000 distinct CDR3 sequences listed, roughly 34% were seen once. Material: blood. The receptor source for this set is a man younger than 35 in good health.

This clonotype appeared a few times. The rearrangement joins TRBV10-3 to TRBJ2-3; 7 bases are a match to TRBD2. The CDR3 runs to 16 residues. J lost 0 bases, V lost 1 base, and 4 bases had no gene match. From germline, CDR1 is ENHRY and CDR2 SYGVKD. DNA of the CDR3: TGTGCCATCAGTGAGTATGGAGCGGGGAGCACAGATACGCAGTATTTT. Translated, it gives CAISEYGAGSTDTQYF.

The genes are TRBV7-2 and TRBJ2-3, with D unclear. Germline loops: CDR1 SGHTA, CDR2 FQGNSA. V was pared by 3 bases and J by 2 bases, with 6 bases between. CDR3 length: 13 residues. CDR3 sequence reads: CASSFKFTDTQYF. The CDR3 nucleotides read TGTGCCAGCAGCTTTAAATTCACAGATACGCAGTATTTT.